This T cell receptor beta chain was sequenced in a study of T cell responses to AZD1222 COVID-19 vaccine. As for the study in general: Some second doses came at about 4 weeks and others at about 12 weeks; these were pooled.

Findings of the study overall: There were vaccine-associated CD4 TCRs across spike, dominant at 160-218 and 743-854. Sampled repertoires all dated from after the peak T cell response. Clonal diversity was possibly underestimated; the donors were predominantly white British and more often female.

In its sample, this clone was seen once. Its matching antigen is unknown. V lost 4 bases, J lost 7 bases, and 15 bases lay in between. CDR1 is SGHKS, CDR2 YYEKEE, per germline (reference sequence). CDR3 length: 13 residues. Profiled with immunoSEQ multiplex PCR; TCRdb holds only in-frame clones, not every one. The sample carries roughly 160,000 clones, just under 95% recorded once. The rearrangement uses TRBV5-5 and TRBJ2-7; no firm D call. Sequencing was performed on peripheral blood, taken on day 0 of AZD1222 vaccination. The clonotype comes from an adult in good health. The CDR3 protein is CASSTDGETEQYF. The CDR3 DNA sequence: TGTGCCAGCAGCACGGACGGTGAGACGGAGCAGTACTTC. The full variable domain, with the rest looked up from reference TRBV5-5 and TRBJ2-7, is DAGVTQSPTHLIKTRGQQVTLRCSPISGHKSVSWYQQVLGQGPQFIFQYYEKEERGRGNFPDRFSARQFPNYSSELNVNALLLGDSALYLCASSTDGETEQYFGPGTRLTVT.